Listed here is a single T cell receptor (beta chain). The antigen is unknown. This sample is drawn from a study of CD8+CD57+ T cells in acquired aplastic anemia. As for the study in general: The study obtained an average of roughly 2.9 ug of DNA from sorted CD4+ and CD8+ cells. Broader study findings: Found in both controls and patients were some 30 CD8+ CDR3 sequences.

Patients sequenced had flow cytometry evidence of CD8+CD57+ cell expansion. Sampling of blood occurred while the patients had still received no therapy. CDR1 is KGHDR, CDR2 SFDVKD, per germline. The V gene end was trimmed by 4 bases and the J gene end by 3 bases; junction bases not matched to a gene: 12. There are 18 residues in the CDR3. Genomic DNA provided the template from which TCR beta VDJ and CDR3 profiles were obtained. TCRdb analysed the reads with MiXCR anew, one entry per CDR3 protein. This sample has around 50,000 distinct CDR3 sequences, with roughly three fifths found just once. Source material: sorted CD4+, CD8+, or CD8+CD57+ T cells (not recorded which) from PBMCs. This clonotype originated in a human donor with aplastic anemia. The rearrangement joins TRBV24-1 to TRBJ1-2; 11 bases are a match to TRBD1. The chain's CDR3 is CATSESGTGGDLYYGYTF. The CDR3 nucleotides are TGTGCCACCAGTGAATCGGGGACAGGGGGAGACCTCTACTATGGCTACACCTTC.